This TCR beta chain was retrieved from a study of sequential checkpoint blockade in melanoma. Study overall: Patients were randomized 1:1 to nivolumab-then-ipilimumab or ipilimumab-then-nivolumab first-line. Each arm's sequence ended with maintenance nivolumab.

Germline loops: CDR1 MNHEY, CDR2 SMNVEV (reference sequence). The CDR3 runs to 16 residues. Unmatched junction bases numbered 7, after V lost 3 bases and J lost 2 bases. Only in-frame clones appear in the TCRdb table, and some are missing; sequencing was by immunoSEQ multiplex PCR. This sample yields fewer than 25,000 clones, of which about 82% are seen a single time; about a tenth belongs to the top ten. Treatment of the sample: randomized to nivolumab then ipilimumab (arm A) or the reverse (arm B). No patient had prior DNA-damaging chemotherapy. Live CD3+CD8+ CD19− CD56− cells were sorted from PBMCs.

The gene calls are TRBV27 and TRBJ1-3, with 7 bases fitting TRBD1. This sample comprised CD8+ T cells sorted from blood (inferred from file names), obtained from a patient given nivolumab and ipilimumab in sequence. The source is a human donor with melanoma. The DNA for the CDR3 is TGTGCCAGCAGTTTTCGACAGGGTACTACTGGAAACACCATATATTTT. This codes for CASSFRQGTTGNTIYF.